This T cell receptor beta chain appears in the sequencing data of a study of beta chain features in type 1 diabetes. General study points: The naive, central memory and Treg TCRB repertoires of patients appeared to be more similar to one another than those of healthy donors.

V lost 3 bases and J lost 5; bases outside the gene matches: 11. CDR3 length: 16 residues. Per germline, CDR1 SGHRS and CDR2 YFSETQ. About this clone: The antigen is undetermined.

All of the isolated RNA was reverse transcribed, so expressed TCRB transcripts were sequenced. Some clones are missing from TCRdb's copy, which holds only in-frame ones; the method was immunoSEQ multiplex PCR. This sample has under 400,000 clones, with around a fifth found just once. Source material: naive CD4+ T cells from blood. V gene TRBV5-1 combines with J gene TRBJ2-5, with 9 bases lining up with TRBD1. The receptor was isolated from a woman younger than 30 in good health. CDR3 DNA sequence: TGCGCCAGCAGCTGGGGGGACAGGGCAGAGGGCGAGACCCAGTACTTC. Translation gives CASSWGDRAEGETQYF.